These T cell receptor beta chains were read from a single sample in a study of T cell changes during pregnancy in multiple sclerosis. Repertoires were generated with immunoSEQ multiplex PCR, while TCRdb's copy carries only in-frame clones and drops some. The table includes about 65,000 clones, 80% to 95% detected once. Specimen: CD8+ T cells from peripheral blood mononuclear cells, collected in the third trimester of pregnancy. The receptors come from a female donor in good health, enrolled as a control in a pregnancy study. CDR3s include the opening cysteine and the closing phenylalanine or tryptophan. The D gene is left open where the match is weak. Clone size is shown for a subset of rows, as once, few, many or a class of expanded clone.

j_gene: TRBJ2-7
v_gene: TRBV7-9
d_gene: TRBD1
abundance: NA
CDR3aa: CASSFRQGSVSEQYF
CDR3nt: TGTGCCAGCAGCTTCCGACAGGGGAGTGTCTCCGAGCAGTACTTC

j_gene: TRBJ2-5
v_gene: TRBV11-2
d_gene: TRBD2
abundance: NA
CDR3aa: CASSLDFPRVAGAPTETQYF
CDR3nt: TGTGCCAGCAGCTTAGATTTCCCCCGGGTAGCGGGGGCCCCAACGGAGACCCAGTACTTC

j_gene: TRBJ1-1
v_gene: TRBV5-4
d_gene: TRBD1
abundance: NA
CDR3aa: CASSYRDRGLLNTEAFF
CDR3nt: TGTGCCAGCAGCTACCGGGACAGGGGGCTTCTGAACACTGAAGCTTTCTTT

j_gene: TRBJ2-7
v_gene: TRBV18
d_gene: NA
abundance: few
CDR3aa: CASSPTGTFAYEQYF
CDR3nt: TGTGCCAGCTCACCAACCGGGACATTCGCCTACGAGCAGTACTTC

j_gene: TRBJ2-5
v_gene: TRBV13
d_gene: NA
abundance: once
CDR3aa: CASSTGLQIKEETQYF
CDR3nt: TGTGCCAGCAGCACTGGACTCCAAATCAAAGAAGAGACCCAGTACTTC

j_gene: TRBJ1-1
v_gene: TRBV4-3
d_gene: TRBD1
abundance: NA
CDR3aa: CASSQDRRGSGAFF
CDR3nt: TGCGCCAGCAGCCAAGATCGCAGGGGGTCTGGAGCTTTCTTT

j_gene: TRBJ1-6
v_gene: TRBV14
d_gene: NA
abundance: NA
CDR3aa: CASSPEGGHNNSPLHF
CDR3nt: TGTGCCAGCAGCCCGGAGGGAGGACATAATAATTCACCCCTCCACTTT

j_gene: TRBJ1-2
v_gene: TRBV9
d_gene: NA
abundance: NA
CDR3aa: CASSVAGGGGAYGYTF
CDR3nt: TGTGCCAGCAGCGTAGCTGGTGGCGGTGGGGCCTACGGCTACACCTTC

j_gene: TRBJ1-2
v_gene: TRBV7-9
d_gene: NA
abundance: many
CDR3aa: CASSLDGGDGYTF
CDR3nt: TGTGCCAGCAGCTTAGACGGAGGGGACGGCTACACCTTC

j_gene: TRBJ1-3
v_gene: TRBV5-6
d_gene: NA
abundance: NA
CDR3aa: CASSLGGHFSGNTIYF
CDR3nt: TGTGCCAGCAGCTTGGGCGGACATTTCTCTGGAAACACCATATATTTT

j_gene: TRBJ1-5
v_gene: TRBV5-6
d_gene: TRBD1
abundance: NA
CDR3aa: CASSSRQGVRVNQPQHF
CDR3nt: TGTGCCAGCAGCTCCAGACAGGGCGTAAGGGTGAATCAGCCCCAGCATTTT

j_gene: TRBJ2-1
v_gene: TRBV7-9
d_gene: TRBD2
abundance: NA
CDR3aa: CASSLGVFGGGSYNEQFF
CDR3nt: TGTGCCAGCAGCTTAGGGGTCTTCGGCGGGGGCTCCTACAATGAGCAGTTCTTC

j_gene: TRBJ1-2
v_gene: TRBV4-2
d_gene: NA
abundance: NA
CDR3aa: CASSQDFSNYGYTF
CDR3nt: TGTGCCAGCAGCCAAGATTTCTCTAACTATGGCTACACCTTC

j_gene: TRBJ1-2
v_gene: TRBV18
d_gene: NA
abundance: NA
CDR3aa: CASSPGNRETDYGYTF
CDR3nt: TGTGCCAGCTCACCGGGGAACAGGGAAACTGACTATGGCTACACCTTC

j_gene: TRBJ2-1
v_gene: TRBV6-1
d_gene: NA
abundance: NA
CDR3aa: CASSESGGAYNEQFF
CDR3nt: TGTGCCAGCAGTGAGTCTGGGGGCGCCTACAATGAGCAGTTCTTC

j_gene: TRBJ1-3
v_gene: TRBV9
d_gene: TRBD1
abundance: NA
CDR3aa: CASSAMAGQGPGNTIYF
CDR3nt: TGTGCCAGCAGCGCTATGGCGGGACAGGGCCCTGGAAACACCATATATTTT

j_gene: TRBJ2-1
v_gene: TRBV27
d_gene: TRBD2
abundance: NA
CDR3aa: CASSLTSGYNEQFF
CDR3nt: TGTGCCAGCAGCCTTACTAGCGGATACAATGAGCAGTTCTTC

j_gene: TRBJ1-1
v_gene: TRBV4-1
d_gene: TRBD1
abundance: NA
CDR3aa: CASSHERTGGNTEAFF
CDR3nt: TGCGCCAGCAGCCATGAAAGGACAGGGGGGAACACTGAAGCTTTCTTT

j_gene: TRBJ1-2
v_gene: TRBV4-3
d_gene: NA
abundance: few
CDR3aa: CASSQDRVSSYTF
CDR3nt: TGCGCCAGCAGCCAAGACCGAGTCTCGAGCTACACCTTC

j_gene: TRBJ1-1
v_gene: TRBV9
d_gene: NA
abundance: NA
CDR3aa: CASSQTDFNTEAFF
CDR3nt: TGTGCCAGCAGCCAGACAGATTTCAACACTGAAGCTTTCTTT

j_gene: TRBJ1-2
v_gene: TRBV4-3
d_gene: NA
abundance: NA
CDR3aa: CASSQDRSNYGYTF
CDR3nt: TGCGCCAGCAGCCAAGATAGGAGTAACTATGGCTACACCTTC

j_gene: TRBJ1-1
v_gene: TRBV9
d_gene: TRBD1
abundance: NA
CDR3aa: CASSKGQGTEAFF
CDR3nt: TGTGCCAGCAGCAAGGGACAGGGAACTGAAGCTTTCTTT

j_gene: TRBJ2-7
v_gene: TRBV6-1
d_gene: NA
abundance: NA
CDR3aa: CASSIGQSVYEQYF
CDR3nt: TGTGCCAGCAGCATCGGACAATCAGTCTACGAGCAGTACTTC

j_gene: TRBJ1-2
v_gene: TRBV7-2
d_gene: NA
abundance: NA
CDR3aa: CASSLLATGNYGYTF
CDR3nt: TGTGCCAGCAGCTTACTTGCCACAGGGAACTATGGCTACACCTTC

j_gene: TRBJ2-7
v_gene: TRBV27
d_gene: TRBD2
abundance: NA
CDR3aa: CASSIGGDSYEQYF
CDR3nt: TGTGCCAGCAGCATTGGGGGGGACTCCTACGAGCAGTACTTC

j_gene: TRBJ1-6
v_gene: TRBV27
d_gene: TRBD1
abundance: NA
CDR3aa: CASSFAGQNSPLHF
CDR3nt: TGTGCCAGCAGTTTCGCGGGACAGAATTCACCCCTCCACTTT

j_gene: TRBJ1-1
v_gene: TRBV6-5
d_gene: NA
abundance: NA
CDR3aa: CASSESSSPAEAFF
CDR3nt: TGTGCCAGCAGTGAATCATCGAGTCCCGCTGAAGCTTTCTTT

j_gene: TRBJ1-2
v_gene: TRBV9
d_gene: TRBD1
abundance: NA
CDR3aa: CASSSGQGLNYGYTF
CDR3nt: TGTGCCAGCAGCTCCGGACAGGGCCTGAACTATGGCTACACCTTC

j_gene: TRBJ1-5
v_gene: TRBV27
d_gene: NA
abundance: NA
CDR3aa: CASSPKDSLINQPQHF
CDR3nt: TGTGCCAGCAGTCCGAAGGACAGCCTGATCAATCAGCCCCAGCATTTT

j_gene: TRBJ2-7
v_gene: TRBV6-5
d_gene: TRBD1
abundance: NA
CDR3aa: CASRGQGFQYF
CDR3nt: TGTGCCAGCAGGGGACAGGGCTTTCAGTACTTC

j_gene: TRBJ1-1
v_gene: TRBV6-6
d_gene: NA
abundance: few
CDR3aa: CASSYRGNYDTEAFF
CDR3nt: TGTGCCAGCAGTTACCGAGGGAATTACGACACTGAAGCTTTCTTT

j_gene: TRBJ1-1
v_gene: TRBV13
d_gene: TRBD1
abundance: NA
CDR3aa: CASSLGQGAPNTEAFF
CDR3nt: TGTGCCAGCAGCCTCGGACAGGGGGCCCCCAACACTGAAGCTTTCTTT

j_gene: TRBJ1-6
v_gene: TRBV7-9
d_gene: NA
abundance: many
CDR3aa: CASSSDNDNSPLHF
CDR3nt: TGTGCCAGCAGTTCGGACAACGACAATTCACCCCTCCACTTT

j_gene: TRBJ2-4
v_gene: TRBV7-9
d_gene: TRBD1
abundance: NA
CDR3aa: CASSPMAGTEANIQYF
CDR3nt: TGTGCCAGCAGCCCGATGGCCGGGACAGAAGCAAACATTCAGTACTTC

j_gene: TRBJ2-1
v_gene: TRBV27
d_gene: TRBD1
abundance: once
CDR3aa: CASSHYGTGIYNEQFF
CDR3nt: TGTGCCAGCAGTCACTACGGGACAGGGATCTACAATGAGCAGTTCTTC